The rows below give T cell receptor beta chains drawn from one sample of a study of T cell changes during pregnancy in multiple sclerosis. Clones were sequenced by immunoSEQ multiplex PCR, and TCRdb holds only the in-frame ones, with some missing. The data show around 100,000 clones, about 90% seen once. Sequenced here: peripheral blood, sampled after pregnancy. The receptors come from a female donor with multiple sclerosis, enrolled in a pregnancy study. Each CDR3 is given with its conserved first and last residue. A D gene is named only where the DNA matches it firmly. Size tells how often a clone was seen (once, few, many) or the class of an expanded clone, and some rows leave it out.

TRBJ1-1 TRBV12-2 NA 14 NA TGTGCAAGTCGCTCCTCCCGGGGGAGCACTGAAGCTTTCTTT CASRSSRGSTEAFF
TRBJ2-7 TRBV7-8 TRBD1 13 NA TGTGCCAGCAGCTGGGACAGAGCCTACGAGCAGTACTTC CASSWDRAYEQYF
TRBJ1-1 TRBV7-9 NA 13 NA TGTGCCAGCAGCGGGGCGAGTCTCACTGAAGCTTTCTTT CASSGASLTEAFF
TRBJ2-5 TRBV7-9 TRBD2 18 NA TGTGCCAGCAGCTTAGGTGGGCGGGGGACTAGCGACCAAGAGACCCAGTACTTC CASSLGGRGTSDQETQYF
TRBJ2-1 TRBV20-1 NA 11 NA TGCAGTGCCTCGGACACCAATGAGCAGTTCTTC CSASDTNEQFF
TRBJ2-7 TRBV5-1 NA 15 NA TGCGCCAGCAGCTTGGGACAAATCATCGACGACGAGCAGTACTTC CASSLGQIIDDEQYF
TRBJ1-5 TRBV9 NA 14 NA TGTGCCAGCAGCCCAGAGGGCACCAATCAGCCCCAGCATTTT CASSPEGTNQPQHF
TRBJ1-5 TRBV7-6 TRBD1 16 NA TGTGCCAGCAGCCTGGGACAGGGTGGTAGCAATCAGCCCCAGCATTTT CASSLGQGGSNQPQHF
TRBJ1-6 TRBV7-9 TRBD1 14 NA TGTGCCAGCAGCTTTTCGGACAGGGTCTCACCCCTCCACTTT CASSFSDRVSPLHF
TRBJ2-3 TRBV5-6 TRBD1 13 NA TGTGCCAGCAGCTTGGGACCATCAGGGGGGCAGTATTTT CASSLGPSGGQYF
TRBJ2-2 TRBV7-8 TRBD1 17 NA TGTGCCAGCAGCTTAAGGGACAGGGGGCTTTCGACCGGGGAGCTGTTTTTT CASSLRDRGLSTGELFF
TRBJ1-6 TRBV6-6 NA 12 NA TGTGCCAGCAGGACAGGAGATTCACCCCTCCACTTT CASRTGDSPLHF
TRBJ1-1 TRBV19 NA 14 NA TGTGCCAGTAGGGTGGACAACTCGAACACTGAAGCTTTCTTT CASRVDNSNTEAFF
TRBJ1-5 TRBV5-1 TRBD1 16 NA TGCGCCAGCAGCTTGGGCCCCTACAGGGGTCATCAGCCCCAGCATTTT CASSLGPYRGHQPQHF
TRBJ1-5 TRBV5-6 NA 14 NA TGTGCCAGCAGCTTGGGAGGCCTTAATCAGCCCCAGCATTTT CASSLGGLNQPQHF
TRBJ1-2 TRBV30 TRBD1 13 NA TGTGCCTGGAGCATTGGGACAGGGCAAGGCTACACCTTC CAWSIGTGQGYTF
TRBJ2-7 TRBV7-9 NA 14 NA TGTGCCAGCAGCTTTTCAGGGGTCTCCTACGAGCAGTACTTC CASSFSGVSYEQYF
TRBJ2-1 TRBV30 NA 16 NA TGTGCCTGGTCCAACGAACTAGCAAGCTCCTACAATGAGCAGTTCTTC CAWSNELASSYNEQFF
TRBJ1-3 TRBV5-6 NA 14 NA TGTGCCAGCAGCTGGGGGGACTCTGGAAACACCATATATTTT CASSWGDSGNTIYF
TRBJ1-1 TRBV23-1 NA 15 NA TGCGCCAGCAGTCCTTTCCCTGGGGGAGGCACTGAAGCTTTCTTT CASSPFPGGGTEAFF
TRBJ2-7 TRBV5-4 TRBD1 14 NA TGTGCTCTCACGGACAGGGGGAGCTCCTACGAGCAGTACTTC CALTDRGSSYEQYF
TRBJ2-7 TRBV7-2 TRBD2 16 once TGTGCCAGCAGCTTAGGATCTAGCGGGATATCCTACGAGCAGTACTTC CASSLGSSGISYEQYF
TRBJ1-4 TRBV5-5 NA 13 NA TGTGCCAGCAGCTGGGGGGACCGGAAAAAACTGTTTTTT CASSWGDRKKLFF
TRBJ1-4 TRBV6-5 TRBD1 14 NA TGTGCCAGCGGCAGGGGGCCTACTAATGAAAAACTGTTTTTT CASGRGPTNEKLFF
TRBJ2-5 TRBV27 TRBD2 15 NA TGTGCCAGCAGTCTAGACCCGGGGGGGGGCGAGACCCAGTACTTC CASSLDPGGGETQYF
TRBJ2-5 TRBV28 NA 16 NA TGTGCCAGCAGTCCCCGGACTTGGGCGGTACAAGAGACCCAGTACTTC CASSPRTWAVQETQYF
TRBJ1-4 TRBV27 TRBD1 14 NA TGTGCCAGCAGTTCGACAGGGGGGGATGAAAAACTGTTTTTT CASSSTGGDEKLFF
TRBJ2-7 TRBV10-3 TRBD1 15 NA TGTGCCATCAGGCCCGGGACAGGGTCCTCCTACGAGCAGTACTTC CAIRPGTGSSYEQYF
TRBJ1-6 TRBV10-3 NA 13 NA TGTGCCATCAGTAACAGGGTTGATTCACCCCTCCACTTT CAISNRVDSPLHF
TRBJ2-3 TRBV29-1 TRBD2 12 NA TGCGGCGGCCTAGCGGGAGCAGATACGCAGTATTTT CGGLAGADTQYF
TRBJ2-3 TRBV9 TRBD2 16 NA TGTGCCAGCAGCGTACGGACTAGCGGAGATGCAGATACGCAGTATTTT CASSVRTSGDADTQYF
TRBJ1-6 TRBV5-5 TRBD1 15 NA TGTGCCAGCGACAGCTCGACAGGGGTAAATTCACCCCTCCACTTT CASDSSTGVNSPLHF
TRBJ2-7 TRBV6-6 NA 15 NA TGTGCCAGCAGTCCCACCGACAGGTTTGGCTACGAGCAGTACTTC CASSPTDRFGYEQYF
TRBJ2-1 TRBV2 NA 14 NA TGTGCCAGCAGTGAGGGAGGTCGTTACAATGAGCAGTTCTTC CASSEGGRYNEQFF
TRBJ2-2 TRBV6-5 TRBD2 16 NA TGTGCCAGCAGTTCGCTAGCGGGGAGGAACACCGGGGAGCTGTTTTTT CASSSLAGRNTGELFF
TRBJ1-2 TRBV19 TRBD1 13 NA TGTGCCAGTAGCGACAGGGGCTTTTTTGGCTACACCTTC CASSDRGFFGYTF
TRBJ2-1 TRBV19 TRBD2 15 NA TGTGCCAGTAGTAGGATTAGCGGGAGAGCTAATGAGCAGTTCTTC CASSRISGRANEQFF
TRBJ2-2 TRBV15 NA 15 NA TGTGCCACCAGCAATCAGGGGAGAGTCCCCGGGGAGCTGTTTTTT CATSNQGRVPGELFF
TRBJ2-3 TRBV10-3 NA 13 few TGTGCCATCAGTGGTCCAGGGACAGATACGCAGTATTTT CAISGPGTDTQYF
TRBJ1-5 TRBV29-1 TRBD1 13 NA TGCAGCGCCCAGGGGGATAGCAATCAGCCCCAGCATTTT CSAQGDSNQPQHF
TRBJ2-3 TRBV2 TRBD1 15 NA TGTGCCAGCAGTGGCGACAGGGGACCCACAGATACGCAGTATTTT CASSGDRGPTDTQYF
TRBJ2-7 TRBV28 TRBD2 13 NA TGTGCCAGCAGTTTTAGCGGGGTTTACGAGCAGTACTTC CASSFSGVYEQYF
TRBJ1-3 TRBV11-2 NA 13 NA TGTGCCAGCAGCTCCGCCTGGCGGGACACCATATATTTT CASSSAWRDTIYF
TRBJ1-1 TRBV29-1 TRBD1 13 NA TGCAGCGTCATACGACAGGGGAACACTGAAGCTTTCTTT CSVIRQGNTEAFF
TRBJ1-4 TRBV7-2 NA 13 once TGTGCCAGCAGCTTAAGGGGGAATGAAAAACTGTTTTTT CASSLRGNEKLFF
TRBJ1-4 TRBV6-5 NA 15 once TGTGCCAGCAGTTACTCGACTTCAACTAATGAAAAACTGTTTTTT CASSYSTSTNEKLFF
TRBJ2-5 TRBV5-1 TRBD2 15 NA TGCGCCAGCAGCGCTAGCGGGGGACGACAAGAGACCCAGTACTTC CASSASGGRQETQYF
TRBJ2-5 TRBV9 TRBD2 16 few TGTGCCAGCAGCGTACGTCCTAGCGGGGGGAAAGAGACCCAGTACTTC CASSVRPSGGKETQYF
TRBJ2-7 TRBV7-2 NA 12 NA TGTGCCAGCAGCCTACCCCGATACGAGCAGTACTTC CASSLPRYEQYF
TRBJ1-1 TRBV19 TRBD1 15 once TGTGCCAGTAGTCCCCGACAGGGCCAAACGCCTGAAGCTTTCTTT CASSPRQGQTPEAFF
TRBJ1-2 TRBV9 NA 14 NA TGTGCCAGCAGCGTATCTCGGGGGGCGGGTGGCTACACCTTC CASSVSRGAGGYTF
TRBJ2-1 TRBV18 TRBD2 16 NA TGTGCCAGCTCACCCCGACTAGCGGGAGTCCTCAATGAGCAGTTCTTC CASSPRLAGVLNEQFF
TRBJ2-2 TRBV7-9 NA 15 NA TGTGCCAGCAGCCGTACAGGGACCCACACCGGGGAGCTGTTTTTT CASSRTGTHTGELFF
TRBJ2-2 TRBV27 TRBD1 16 NA TGTGCCAGCAGCCGTACTCTGGGACAGGGCACCGGGGAGCTGTTTTTT CASSRTLGQGTGELFF
TRBJ1-1 TRBV27 NA 21 once TGTGCCAGCAGTCCGGGCAACGGGGTTGGGAGTTGGGCACCACCCTTTACTGAAGCTTTCTTT CASSPGNGVGSWAPPFTEAFF
TRBJ2-5 TRBV27 NA 14 NA TGTGCCAGCAGCAAACGGACAGTACAAGAGACCCAGTACTTC CASSKRTVQETQYF
TRBJ2-7 TRBV7-2 NA 15 NA TGTGCCAGCAGCTTAGTCCTAGGGGTCTCCTACGAGCAGTACTTC CASSLVLGVSYEQYF
TRBJ1-2 TRBV2 NA 13 NA TGTGCCAGCAGTGAAGCACCACAACCCTCGCGGACCTTC CASSEAPQPSRTF
TRBJ2-1 TRBV19 TRBD2 15 NA TGTGCCAGTAGTATCCGTCTAGCGGTCTACAATGAGCAGTTCTTC CASSIRLAVYNEQFF
TRBJ1-1 TRBV5-8 NA 12 NA TGTGCCAGCAGCTTGGGGGTAGGAGGGGCTTTCTTT CASSLGVGGAFF